This T cell receptor (beta chain) was captured by sequencing in a study of neurological immune-mediated disorders. TCRdb redid the calling of the 5' RACE reads with MiXCR, one entry per CDR3 protein. The repertoire holds 84,000 or so distinct CDR3 sequences, with around 14% as singletons. Stated time point: longitudinal time-point 2. The trim removed 4 bases at V and 5 bases at J, leaving 4 bases unmatched. The CDR3 spans 14 residues. Germline CDR1 and CDR2: SGHRS and YFSETQ. This clonotype was counted many times. The TCR was taken from a female donor with HTLV-1-associated myelopathy (HAM/TSP). The chain carries TRBV5-1 and TRBJ2-3; 10 bases align to TRBD1. Sequencing was performed on PBMCs. The CDR3 protein is CASSPGQGVDTQYF. In DNA, the CDR3 is TGCGCCAGCAGCCCAGGACAGGGGGTAGATACGCAGTATTTT.